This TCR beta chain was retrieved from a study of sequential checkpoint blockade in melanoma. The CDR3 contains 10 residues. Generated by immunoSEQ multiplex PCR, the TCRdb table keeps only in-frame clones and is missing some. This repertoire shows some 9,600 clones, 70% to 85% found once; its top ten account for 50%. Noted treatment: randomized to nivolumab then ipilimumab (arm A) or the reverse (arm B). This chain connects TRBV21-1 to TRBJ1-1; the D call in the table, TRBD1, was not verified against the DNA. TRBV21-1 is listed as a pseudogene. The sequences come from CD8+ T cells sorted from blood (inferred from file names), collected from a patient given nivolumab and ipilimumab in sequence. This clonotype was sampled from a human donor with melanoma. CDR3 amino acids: CASIHAEAFF. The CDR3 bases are TGTGCCAGCATACACGCTGAAGCTTTCTTT.